The sequence of this T cell receptor (beta chain) was determined in a study of human T cells and chemical hapten exposure. Trimming removed 4 bases at V and 6 bases at J, with 15 bases between. The CDR3 runs 14 residues. TCRdb reprocessed the RACE reads via MiXCR and lists one record per CDR3 protein. The repertoire consists of 380,000 or so distinct CDR3 sequences, with approximately 5.1% occurring once and the leading ten covering approximately 2.3%. The time point was: patch test 1, 2 weeks after DPC sensitization. Treatment given: therapeutic diphenylcyclopropenone sensitization with weekly scalp DPC. This clonotype has a handful of counts.

V and J are TRBV12-3 or TRBV12-4 and TRBJ1-2, with D tentatively TRBD1 (5 bases). This sample comprised whole blood, obtained in connection with sensitization to the hapten diphenylcyclopropenone (DPC). This TCR came from a woman aged 50 to 60 with alopecia areata. Some clones in this sample may be carry-over from other donors' samples. In DNA form, the CDR3 reads TGTGCCAGCAGTTCGGACCGGGACGTTAATGGCTACACCTTC. Its protein is CASSSDRDVNGYTF.